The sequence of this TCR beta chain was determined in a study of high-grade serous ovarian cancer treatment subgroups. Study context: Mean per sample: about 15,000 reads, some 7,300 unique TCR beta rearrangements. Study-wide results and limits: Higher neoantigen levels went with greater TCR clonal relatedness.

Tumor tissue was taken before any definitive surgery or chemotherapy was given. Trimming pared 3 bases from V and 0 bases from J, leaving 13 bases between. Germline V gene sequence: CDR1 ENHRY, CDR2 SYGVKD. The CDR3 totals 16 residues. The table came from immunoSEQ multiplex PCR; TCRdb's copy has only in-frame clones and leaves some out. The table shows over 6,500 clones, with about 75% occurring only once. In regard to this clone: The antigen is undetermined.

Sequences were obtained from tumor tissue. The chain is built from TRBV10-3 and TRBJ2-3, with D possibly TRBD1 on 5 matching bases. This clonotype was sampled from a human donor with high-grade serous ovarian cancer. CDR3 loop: CAISEYQGGSTDTQYF. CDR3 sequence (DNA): TGTGCCATCAGTGAATATCAGGGCGGAAGCACAGATACGCAGTATTTT.